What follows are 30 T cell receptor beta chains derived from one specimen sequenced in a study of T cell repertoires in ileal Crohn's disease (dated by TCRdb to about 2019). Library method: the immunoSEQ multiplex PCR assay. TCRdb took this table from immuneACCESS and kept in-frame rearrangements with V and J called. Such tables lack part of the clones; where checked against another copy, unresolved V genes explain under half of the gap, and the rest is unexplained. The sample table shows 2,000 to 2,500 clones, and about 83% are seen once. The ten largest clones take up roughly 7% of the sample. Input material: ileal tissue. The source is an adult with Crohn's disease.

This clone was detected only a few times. The CDR3 loop is CASSFWLTTAVLYEQYF. For the CDR3, the DNA is TGTGCCAGCAGCTTCTGGCTCACAACGGCCGTCCTCTACGAGCAGTACTTC. The chain uses TRBV5-8 and TRBJ2-7; D remains unclear. This CDR3 has 17 residues. Germline V gene sequence: CDR1 SGHTS, CDR2 YDEGEE. The germline V and J ends were trimmed by 2 bases and 3 bases, with 21 bases remaining between them.

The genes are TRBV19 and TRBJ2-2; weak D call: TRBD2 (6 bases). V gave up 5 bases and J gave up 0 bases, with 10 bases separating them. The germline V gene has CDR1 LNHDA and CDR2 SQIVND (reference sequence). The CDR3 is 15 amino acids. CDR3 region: CASSWDFANTGELFF. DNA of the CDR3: TGTGCCAGTAGTTGGGACTTCGCGAACACCGGGGAGCTGTTTTTT.

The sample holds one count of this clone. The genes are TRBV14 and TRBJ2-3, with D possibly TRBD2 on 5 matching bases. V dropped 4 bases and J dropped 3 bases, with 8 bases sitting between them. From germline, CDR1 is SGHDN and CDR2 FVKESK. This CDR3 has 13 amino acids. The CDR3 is CASSPRLTDTQYF. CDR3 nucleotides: TGTGCCAGCAGCCCCCGACTAACAGATACGCAGTATTTT.

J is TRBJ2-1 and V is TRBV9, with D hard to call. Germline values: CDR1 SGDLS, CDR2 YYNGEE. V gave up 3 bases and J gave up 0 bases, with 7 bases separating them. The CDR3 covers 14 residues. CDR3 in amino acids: CASSAAPSYNEQFF. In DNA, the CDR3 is TGTGCCAGCAGCGCAGCCCCCTCCTACAATGAGCAGTTCTTC.

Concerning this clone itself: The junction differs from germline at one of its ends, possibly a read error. Written as DNA, the CDR3 is TGTGCCAGCAGCTACTTCACCGGGGAGCTGTTTTTT. It codes for CASSYFTGELFF. The V call is TRBV6-6, the J call TRBJ2-2; D is ambiguous. Germline-derived CDR1 and CDR2 are MNHNY and SVGAGI (reference sequence). The CDR3 covers 12 residues.

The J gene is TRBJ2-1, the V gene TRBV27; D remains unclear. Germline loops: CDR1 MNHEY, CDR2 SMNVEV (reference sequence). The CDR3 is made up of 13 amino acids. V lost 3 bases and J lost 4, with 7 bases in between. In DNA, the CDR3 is TGTGCCAGCAGTTTCGCCGCATACAATGAGCAGTTCTTC. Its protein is CASSFAAYNEQFF.

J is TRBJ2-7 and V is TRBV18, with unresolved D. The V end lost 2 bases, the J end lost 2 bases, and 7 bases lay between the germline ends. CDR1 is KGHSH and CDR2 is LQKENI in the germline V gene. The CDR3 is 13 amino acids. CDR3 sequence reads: CASSPGRTYEQYF. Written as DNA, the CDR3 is TGTGCCAGCTCACCAGGCAGGACCTACGAGCAGTACTTC.

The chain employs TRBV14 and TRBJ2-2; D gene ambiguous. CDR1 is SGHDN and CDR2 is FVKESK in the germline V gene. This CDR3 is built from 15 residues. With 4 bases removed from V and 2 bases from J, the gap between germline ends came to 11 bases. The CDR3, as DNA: TGTGCCAGCAGCCCCCCAGGCCCTAACACCGGGGAGCTGTTTTTT. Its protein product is CASSPPGPNTGELFF.

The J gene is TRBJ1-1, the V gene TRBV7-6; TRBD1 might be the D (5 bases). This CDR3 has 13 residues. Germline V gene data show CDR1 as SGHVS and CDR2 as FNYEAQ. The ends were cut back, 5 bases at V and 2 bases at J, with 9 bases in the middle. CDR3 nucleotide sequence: TGTGCCAGCAGCACGGGGCGAAACACTGAAGCTTTCTTT. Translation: CASSTGRNTEAFF. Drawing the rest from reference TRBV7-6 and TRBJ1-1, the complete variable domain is GAGVSQSPRYKVTKRGQDVALRCDPISGHVSLYWYRQALGQGPEFLTYFNYEAQQDKSGLPNDRFSAERPEGSISTLTIQRTEQRDSAMYRCASSTGRNTEAFFGQGTRLTVV.

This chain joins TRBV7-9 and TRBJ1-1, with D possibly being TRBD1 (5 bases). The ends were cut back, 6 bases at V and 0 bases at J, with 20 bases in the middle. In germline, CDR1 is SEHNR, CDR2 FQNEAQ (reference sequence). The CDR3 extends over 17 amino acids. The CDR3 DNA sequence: TGTGCCAGCAGTCGGTATACTCAGGGCCGGGTGAACACTGAAGCTTTCTTT. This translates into CASSRYTQGRVNTEAFF.

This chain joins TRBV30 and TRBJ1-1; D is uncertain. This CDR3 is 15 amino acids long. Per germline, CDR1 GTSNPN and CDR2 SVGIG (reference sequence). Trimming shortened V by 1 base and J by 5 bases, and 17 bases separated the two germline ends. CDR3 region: CAWSDLGQAGTEAFF. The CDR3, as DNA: TGTGCCTGGAGTGATCTGGGTCAGGCGGGGACTGAAGCTTTCTTT.

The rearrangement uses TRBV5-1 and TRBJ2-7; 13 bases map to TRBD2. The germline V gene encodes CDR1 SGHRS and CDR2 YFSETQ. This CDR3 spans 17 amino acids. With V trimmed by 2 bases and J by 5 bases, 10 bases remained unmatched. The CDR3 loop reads CASSFGLAGAGSDEQYF. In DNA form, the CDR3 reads TGCGCCAGCAGCTTCGGACTAGCGGGAGCAGGGAGCGACGAGCAGTACTTC.

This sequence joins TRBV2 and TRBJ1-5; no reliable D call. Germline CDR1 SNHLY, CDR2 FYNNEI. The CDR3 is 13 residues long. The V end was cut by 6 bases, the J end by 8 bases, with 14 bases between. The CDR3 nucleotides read TGTGCCAGCAGCGGAATGGGGATTGAGCCCCAGCATTTT. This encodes CASSGMGIEPQHF.

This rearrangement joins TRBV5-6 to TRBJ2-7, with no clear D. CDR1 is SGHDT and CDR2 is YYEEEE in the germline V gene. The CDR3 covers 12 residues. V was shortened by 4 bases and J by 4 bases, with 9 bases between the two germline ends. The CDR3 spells CASSERLYEQYF. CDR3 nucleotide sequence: TGTGCCAGCAGCGAGAGGCTATACGAGCAGTACTTC.

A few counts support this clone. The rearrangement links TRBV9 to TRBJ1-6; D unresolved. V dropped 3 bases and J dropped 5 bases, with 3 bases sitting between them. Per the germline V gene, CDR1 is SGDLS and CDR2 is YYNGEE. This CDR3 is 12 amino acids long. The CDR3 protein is CASSGHNSPLHF. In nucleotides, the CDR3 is TGTGCCAGCAGCGGACATAATTCACCCCTCCACTTT.

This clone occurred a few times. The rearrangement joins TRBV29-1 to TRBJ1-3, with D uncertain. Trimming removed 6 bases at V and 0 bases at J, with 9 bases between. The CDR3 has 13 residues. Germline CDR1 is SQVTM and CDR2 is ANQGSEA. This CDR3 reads CSVHTYSGNTIYF. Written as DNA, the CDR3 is TGCAGCGTCCACACGTACTCTGGAAACACCATATATTTT.

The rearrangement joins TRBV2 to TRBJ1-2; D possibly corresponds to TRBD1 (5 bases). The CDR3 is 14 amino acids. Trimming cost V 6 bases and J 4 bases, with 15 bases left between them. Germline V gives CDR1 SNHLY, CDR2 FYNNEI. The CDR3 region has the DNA TGTGCCAGCAGGACCAGGGACGGCGGCTATGGCTACACCTTC. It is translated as CASRTRDGGYGYTF.

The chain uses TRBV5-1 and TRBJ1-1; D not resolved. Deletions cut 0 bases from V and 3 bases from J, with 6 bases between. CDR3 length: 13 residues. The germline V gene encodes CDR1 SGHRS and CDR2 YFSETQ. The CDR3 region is CASSLALDTEAFF. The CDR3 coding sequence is TGCGCCAGCAGCTTGGCCTTGGACACTGAAGCTTTCTTT.

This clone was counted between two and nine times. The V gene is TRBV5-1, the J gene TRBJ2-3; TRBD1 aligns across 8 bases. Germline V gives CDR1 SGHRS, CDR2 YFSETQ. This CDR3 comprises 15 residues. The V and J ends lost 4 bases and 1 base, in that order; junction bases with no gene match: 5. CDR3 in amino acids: CASSPTGQGTDTQYF. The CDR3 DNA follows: TGCGCCAGCAGCCCCACGGGACAGGGCACAGATACGCAGTATTTT.

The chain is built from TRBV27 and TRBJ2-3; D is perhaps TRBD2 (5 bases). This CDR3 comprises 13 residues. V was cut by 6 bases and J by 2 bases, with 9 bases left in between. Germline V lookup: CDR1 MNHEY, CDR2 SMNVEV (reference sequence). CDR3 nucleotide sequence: TGTGCCAGCAGCGGACTTCTCACAGATACGCAGTATTTT. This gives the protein CASSGLLTDTQYF.

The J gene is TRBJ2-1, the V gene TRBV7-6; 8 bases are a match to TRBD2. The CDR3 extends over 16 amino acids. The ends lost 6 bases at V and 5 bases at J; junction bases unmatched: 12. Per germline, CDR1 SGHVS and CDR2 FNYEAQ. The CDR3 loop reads CASRRIAGYLDNEQFF. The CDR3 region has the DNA TGTGCCAGCAGGCGGATAGCGGGGTATTTGGACAATGAGCAGTTCTTC.

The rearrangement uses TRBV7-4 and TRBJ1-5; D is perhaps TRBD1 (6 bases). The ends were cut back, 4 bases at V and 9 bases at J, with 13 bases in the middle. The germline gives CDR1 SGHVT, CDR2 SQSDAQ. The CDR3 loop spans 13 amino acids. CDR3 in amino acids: CASSSEGGGPQHF. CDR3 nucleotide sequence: TGTGCCAGCAGCTCCGAAGGGGGAGGGCCCCAGCATTTT. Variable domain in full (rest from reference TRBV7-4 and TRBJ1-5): GAGVSQSPRYKVAKRGRDVALRCDSISGHVTLYWYRQTLGQGSEVLTYSQSDAQRDKSGRPSGRFSAERPERSVSTLKIQRTEQGDSAVYLCASSSEGGGPQHFGDGTRLSIL.

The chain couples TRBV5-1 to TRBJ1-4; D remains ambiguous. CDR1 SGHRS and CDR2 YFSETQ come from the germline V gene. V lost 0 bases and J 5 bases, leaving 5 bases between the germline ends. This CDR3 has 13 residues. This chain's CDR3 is CASSLGRNEKLFF. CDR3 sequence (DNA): TGCGCCAGCAGCTTGGGGCGGAATGAAAAACTGTTTTTT. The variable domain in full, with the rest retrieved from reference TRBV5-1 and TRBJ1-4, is KAGVTQTPRYLIKTRGQQVTLSCSPISGHRSVSWYQQTPGQGLQFLFEYFSETQRNKGNFPGRFSGRQFSNSRSEMNVSTLELGDSALYLCASSLGRNEKLFFGSGTQLSVL.

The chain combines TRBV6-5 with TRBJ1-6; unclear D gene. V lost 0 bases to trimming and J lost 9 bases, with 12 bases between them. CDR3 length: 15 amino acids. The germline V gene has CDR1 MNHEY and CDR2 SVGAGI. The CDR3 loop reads CASSYSNRPGSPLHF. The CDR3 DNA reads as TGTGCCAGCAGTTACTCAAACAGACCAGGTTCACCCCTCCACTTT.

The CDR3 DNA is TGTGCCAGCACGGAGTCGAACGGTTCCGAGCAGTACTTC. Amino acids: CASTESNGSEQYF. J is TRBJ2-7 and V is TRBV2; no clear D gene. This CDR3 is built from 13 residues. Between the trimmed V and J ends, which lost 7 bases and 6 bases, there was a span of 16 bases. The germline gives CDR1 SNHLY, CDR2 FYNNEI.

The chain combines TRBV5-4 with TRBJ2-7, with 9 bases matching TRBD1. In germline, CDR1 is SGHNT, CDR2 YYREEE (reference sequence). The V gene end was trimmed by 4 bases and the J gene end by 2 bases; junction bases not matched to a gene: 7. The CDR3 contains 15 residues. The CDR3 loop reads CASSAPGQGTYEQYF. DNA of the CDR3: TGTGCCAGCAGCGCCCCGGGACAGGGAACCTACGAGCAGTACTTC.

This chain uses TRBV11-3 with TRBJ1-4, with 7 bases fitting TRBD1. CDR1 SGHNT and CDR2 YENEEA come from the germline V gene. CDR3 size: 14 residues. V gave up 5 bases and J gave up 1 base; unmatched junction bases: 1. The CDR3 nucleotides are TGTGCCAGCAGCCGACAGGGAACTAATGAAAAACTGTTTTTT. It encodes CASSRQGTNEKLFF.

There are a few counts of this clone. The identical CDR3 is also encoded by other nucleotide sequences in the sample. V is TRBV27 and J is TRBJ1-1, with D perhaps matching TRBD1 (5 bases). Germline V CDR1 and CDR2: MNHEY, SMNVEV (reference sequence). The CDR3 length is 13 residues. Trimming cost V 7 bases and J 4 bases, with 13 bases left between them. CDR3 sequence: CASTPWGSTEAFF. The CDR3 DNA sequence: TGTGCCAGCACCCCGTGGGGGAGCACTGAAGCTTTCTTT.

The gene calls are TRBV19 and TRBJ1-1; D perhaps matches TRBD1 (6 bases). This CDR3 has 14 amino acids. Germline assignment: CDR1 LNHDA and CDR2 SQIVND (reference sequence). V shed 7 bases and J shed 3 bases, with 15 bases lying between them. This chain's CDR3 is CASTHRGADTEAFF. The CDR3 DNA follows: TGTGCCAGTACCCATCGGGGGGCCGACACTGAAGCTTTCTTT.

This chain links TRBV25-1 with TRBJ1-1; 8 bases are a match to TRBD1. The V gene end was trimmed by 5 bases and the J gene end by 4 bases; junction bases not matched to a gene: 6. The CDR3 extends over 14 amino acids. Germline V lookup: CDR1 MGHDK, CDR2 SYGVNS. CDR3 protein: CASSRQGSGTEAFF. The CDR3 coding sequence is TGTGCCAGCAGTAGACAGGGGTCCGGCACTGAAGCTTTCTTT.